Listed below are T cell receptor beta chains from one sample, sequenced in a study of T cells in localized non-small cell lung cancer. Only in-frame clones appear in the TCRdb table, and some are missing; sequencing was by immunoSEQ multiplex PCR. The sample consists of approximately 26,000 clones, more than 75% of them appearing once. The material sequenced was peripheral blood, taken before any cancer treatment. The receptors derive from a woman aged 40-69 years with stage I lung adenocarcinoma. The CDR3 runs from the conserved cysteine through the conserved F or W. Fields, in order: clone size, V gene, D gene, J gene, CDR3 DNA, CDR3 protein. The D gene is left open where the match is weak. Rows may omit the clone size; those that give it use once, few, many or a size class.

>.|TRBV15|.|TRBJ1-4
TGTGCCACCAGCAGAGATCCGGCAACTAATGAAAAACTGTTTTTT
CATSRDPATNEKLFF
>.|TRBV9|.|TRBJ2-1
TGTGCCAGCAGCGCCTACCCGGACACTCCTAGCCTGATCTTC
CASSAYPDTPSLIF
>once|TRBV5-6|TRBD1|TRBJ2-3
TGTGCCAGCAGCAGTACAGGGGAAAGGACAGATACGCAGTATTTT
CASSSTGERTDTQYF
>.|TRBV7-3|TRBD1|TRBJ2-1
TGTGCCAGCAGCCCGGGGACAGGATTTTTCAATGAGCAGTTCTTC
CASSPGTGFFNEQFF
>.|TRBV7-2|.|TRBJ2-7
TGTGCCAGCAGCTTTTCAACTGCATGGGGCGAGCAGTACTTC
CASSFSTAWGEQYF
>.|TRBV11-3|TRBD1|TRBJ1-1
TGTGCCAGCAGCGACCGACAGGGGCCTATGAACACTGAAGCTTTCTTT
CASSDRQGPMNTEAFF
>.|TRBV21-1|.|TRBJ2-1
TGTGCCAGCAGCAAGGCGTTCCGGGACAGGGAAAAAGAGCAGTTCTTC
CASSKAFRDREKEQFF
>.|TRBV11-3|.|TRBJ1-5
TGTGCCAGCAGCTTAGGGGGGACGAATAGCAATCAGCCCCAGCATTTT
CASSLGGTNSNQPQHF
>.|TRBV27|.|TRBJ2-7
TGTGCCAGCAGTTTTTCTTCGGACAGCCCCTACGAGCAGTACTTC
CASSFSSDSPYEQYF
>.|TRBV2|.|TRBJ1-2
TGTGCCAGCAGTCCTACAGGGAACTATGGCTACACCTTC
CASSPTGNYGYTF
>.|TRBV5-1|.|TRBJ1-1
TGCGCCAGCAGCTCCGCCCCGGGGAGGAACACTGAAGCTTTCTTT
CASSSAPGRNTEAFF
>.|TRBV5-1|.|TRBJ2-3
TGCGCCAGCAGCTTGGATCAGGGGGGAAGAGATACGCAGTATTTT
CASSLDQGGRDTQYF
>.|TRBV29-1|.|TRBJ1-1
TGCAGCGTTGTTGAGGGGGAAGCTTTCTTT
CSVVEGEAFF
>.|TRBV5-6|.|TRBJ1-2
TGTGCCAGCAGCGTATCCGGGACACGATTTAACTATGGCTACACCTTC
CASSVSGTRFNYGYTF
>few|TRBV4-1|.|TRBJ2-4
TGCGCCAGCAGCCAAGAAGGGGATGCAGGTCGGGACATTCAGTACTTC
CASSQEGDAGRDIQYF
>.|TRBV14|TRBD1|TRBJ1-5
TGTGCCAGCAGCCATCAACCAGGGGGGCCCCAGCATTTT
CASSHQPGGPQHF
>.|TRBV27|TRBD2|TRBJ2-7
TGTGCCAGCAGTAGCGGGACCCCGACCTACGAGCAGTACTTC
CASSSGTPTYEQYF
>.|TRBV6-4|TRBD2|TRBJ2-1
TGTGCCAGCAGTGACAAAGCTAGCGGGAGCTCCTACAATGAGCAGTTCTTC
CASSDKASGSSYNEQFF
>.|TRBV19|.|TRBJ2-1
TGTGCCAGTAGTATAAAATTGGGTCAGAGAGATGAGCAGTTCTTC
CASSIKLGQRDEQFF
>few|TRBV2|.|TRBJ1-6
TGTGCCAGCAATTTGTATAATTCACCCCTCCACTTT
CASNLYNSPLHF
>.|TRBV5-6|TRBD2|TRBJ2-7
TGTGCCAGCAGCTCGGCGGGGGGCACTACCTACGAGCAGTACTTC
CASSSAGGTTYEQYF
>.|TRBV7-8|.|TRBJ1-5
TGTGCCAGCAGCTTAGTTGGGGATCAGCCCCAGCATTTT
CASSLVGDQPQHF
>.|TRBV5-4|.|TRBJ1-2
TGTGCCAGCAGCTTTTCCTATGGCTACACCTTC
CASSFSYGYTF
>few|TRBV13|.|TRBJ2-7
TGTGCCAGCAGCTTAGACTATGGATCCTACGAGCAGTACTTC
CASSLDYGSYEQYF
>.|TRBV7-2|.|TRBJ2-5
TGTGCCAGCAGCCCGGGCAGGCAAGAGACCCAGTACTTC
CASSPGRQETQYF
>.|TRBV14|.|TRBJ2-7
TGTGCCAGCAGCCAAGACCGTGGGACTTCCCACCCCTACGAGCAGTACTTC
CASSQDRGTSHPYEQYF
>.|TRBV25-1|TRBD1|TRBJ2-7
TGTGCCAGCAAGCCGACAGGGGGGAACTACGAGCAGTACTTC
CASKPTGGNYEQYF
>.|TRBV18|.|TRBJ2-7
TGTGCCAGCTCATCACAGGCGAGTGGCTCCTACGAGCAGTACTTC
CASSSQASGSYEQYF
>.|TRBV7-2|.|TRBJ2-2
TGTGCCAGCAGCTTAGGTGGCAGCCTGAACACCGGGGAGCTGTTTTTT
CASSLGGSLNTGELFF
>.|TRBV6-5|.|TRBJ1-1
TGTGCCAGCAACTCAGGCGGGGGGATCACTGAAGCTTTCTTT
CASNSGGGITEAFF
>.|TRBV19|.|TRBJ2-3
TGTGCCAGTAGTCCGGACAGTCGCACCATAAGCACAGATACGCAGTATTTT
CASSPDSRTISTDTQYF
>.|TRBV2|.|TRBJ1-5
TGTGCCAGCAGCGGCGACGGTAGCAATCAGCCCCAGCATTTT
CASSGDGSNQPQHF
>.|TRBV2|TRBD2|TRBJ2-1
TGTGCCAGTCCCGGGGGGGCGGATTACAATGAGCAGTTCTTC
CASPGGADYNEQFF
>.|TRBV6-1|.|TRBJ2-1
TGTGCCAGCAGTGAATCCTTCTACAATGAGCAGTTCTTC
CASSESFYNEQFF
>.|TRBV6-6|.|TRBJ1-2
TGTGCCAGCAGTACTTTCAACGGGGGCTGGGGCTACACCTTC
CASSTFNGGWGYTF
>.|TRBV6-5|TRBD1|TRBJ2-7
TGTGCCAGCAGGGTCGCCTCCGGGACAGGGGGCGAGCAGTACTTC
CASRVASGTGGEQYF
>.|TRBV25-1|TRBD2|TRBJ2-1
TGTGCCAGCACCCGCCGGACTAGCGGGGATAATGAGCAGTTCTTC
CASTRRTSGDNEQFF
>few|TRBV20-1|TRBD1|TRBJ2-3
TGCAGTGCTCTGACAGGGGAAACGCAGTATTTT
CSALTGETQYF
>.|TRBV15|.|TRBJ1-4
TGTGCCACCAGCATGGGGGGAACTAATGAAAAACTGTTTTTT
CATSMGGTNEKLFF
>.|TRBV7-8|.|TRBJ1-5
TGTGCCAGCAGCTTAGGTCGGAATAGCAATCAGCCCCAGCATTTT
CASSLGRNSNQPQHF
>.|TRBV2|.|TRBJ1-1
TGTGCCAGCAGTGACGACAAAACTGAAGCTTTCTTT
CASSDDKTEAFF
>.|TRBV29-1|.|TRBJ1-2
TGCAGCGTTGTCTACAGTCTGGATGGCTACACCTTC
CSVVYSLDGYTF